This T cell receptor (beta chain) was captured in a study of Ad26.COV2.S vaccination and SARS-CoV-2 variants. Treatment indicated: about 20 received Ad26.COV2.S at low or high dose, single or two shots; about 5 received placebo; per-sample allocation not given. Day 63 after the first vaccine or placebo injection was the time point for sampling. V shed 0 bases and J 6 bases; nucleotides not matched to a gene: 0. The CDR3 has 14 amino acids. Germline-derived CDR1 and CDR2 are MNHEY and SVGEGT. Method: immunoSEQ multiplex PCR; TCRdb's copy keeps in-frame clones and lacks some. The sample has 300,000 to 350,000 clones; about 88% are singletons. Remarks on this clone: The same CDR3 also results from other DNA sequences found in this sample.

The sequence was obtained from a person aged 18-65 years who received the Ad26.COV2.S COVID-19 vaccine or a placebo. Sequenced here: peripheral blood, sampled in a trial of Ad26.COV2.S vaccine versus placebo. The chain links TRBV6-2 or TRBV6-3 to TRBJ2-4, with 9 nucleotides matching TRBD2. The CDR3 coding sequence is TGTGCCAGCAGTTACTCGCGGGGGGGAAACATTCAGTACTTC. It specifies CASSYSRGGNIQYF.